This TCR beta chain stems from a study of beta chain features in type 1 diabetes. Study-level findings and limits: Patients' naive, central memory and regulatory TCRB repertoires appeared more alike than those of healthy donors.

TCRB transcripts that were expressed got sequenced, as all of the isolated RNA had been reverse transcribed. Profiling relied on immunoSEQ multiplex PCR, and the TCRdb table lists in-frame clones only, not all of them. The sample holds approximately 340,000 clones, around 15% seen once. As to this clone: Antigen specificity is unknown.

There are 15 residues in the CDR3. Germline lookup yields CDR1 MNHEY and CDR2 SVGAGI. V lost 2 bases and J lost 4, with 11 bases in between. The TCR sequence derives from a woman between 18 and 29 years old in good health. The sequencing sample was made of naive CD4+ T cells from blood. This chain connects TRBV6-5 to TRBJ2-2; D might be TRBD2 (7 bases). The CDR3 here is CASSYRGALTGELFF. CDR3 DNA: TGTGCCAGCAGTTACCGGGGGGCCCTCACCGGGGAGCTGTTTTTT.